Below are 19 T cell receptor beta chains sequenced from a single sample in a study of blood T cell repertoires in COVID-19 (dated by TCRdb to 2018 to 2020). Preparation of the library involved the immunoSEQ multiplex PCR assay. TCRdb mirrors the immuneACCESS table, restricted to in-frame sequences. Some clones are absent from its copies; in checked studies, under half trace to an unresolved V gene, and the reason for the others is unknown. The sample includes 300,000 to 400,000 clones, with around 91% observed a single time. Approximately 3.5% of the sample goes to the ten largest clones. The sample taken for sequencing was peripheral blood. The receptors here all came from a woman between 18 and 30 years old who had recovered from COVID-19.

The genes are TRBV4-1 and TRBJ2-5; the match to TRBD1 covers 7 bases. V lost 1 base to trimming and J lost 5 bases; unmatched junction nucleotides: 4. The CDR3 runs to 14 residues. Germline assignment: CDR1 MGHRA and CDR2 YSYEKL. CDR3 in amino acids: CASSQVQGQETQYF. The CDR3 coding sequence is TGCGCCAGCAGCCAAGTGCAGGGACAGGAGACCCAGTACTTC.

Only one count was recorded for this clone. CDR3 protein: CASSAGLNYGYTF. DNA for the CDR3: TGTGCCAGCAGTGCCGGACTAAACTATGGCTACACCTTC. The chain carries TRBV2 and TRBJ1-2; unclear D gene. The V and J ends lost 4 bases and 2 bases respectively, with 8 bases between them. The CDR3 loop spans 13 amino acids. CDR1 is SNHLY and CDR2 is FYNNEI in the germline V gene.

This clone was picked up a small number of times. V is TRBV5-1 and J is TRBJ1-3; TRBD1 is a possible D gene (6 bases). V was shortened by 0 bases and J by 4 bases, with 17 bases between the two germline ends. This CDR3 spans 17 amino acids. Germline-derived CDR1 and CDR2 are SGHRS and YFSETQ. The CDR3 DNA follows: TGCGCCAGCAGCTTGGGGGCGGGGGGCGCGGGGGGAAACACCATATATTTT. Its protein is CASSLGAGGAGGNTIYF.

J is TRBJ2-3 and V is TRBV7-9; D perhaps matches TRBD2 (6 bases). The length of the CDR3 is 14 residues. Germline V gene sequence: CDR1 SEHNR, CDR2 FQNEAQ (reference sequence). The V end lost 5 bases, the J end lost 0 bases, and 9 bases lay between the germline ends. The CDR3 DNA is TGTGCCAGCAGCCCTGGGACTAGCACAGATACGCAGTATTTT. Translating gives CASSPGTSTDTQYF.

The chain combines TRBV10-2 with TRBJ2-7; TRBD2 is a possible D gene (5 bases). Trimming removed 3 bases at V and 5 bases at J, with 8 bases between. The germline CDR1 and CDR2 sequences are WSHSY and SAAADI. The CDR3 contains 12 residues. The CDR3 DNA follows: TGCGCCAGCAGTGAACGGGGAAACGAGCAGTACGTC. As protein: CASSERGNEQYV.

In nucleotides, the CDR3 is TGCGCCAGCAGCTTGGTGGCAGGGGGCGAGTCTGAAGCTTTCTTT. It is translated as CASSLVAGGESEAFF. The V gene is TRBV5-1, the J gene TRBJ1-1; 8 bases line up with TRBD1. Germline V gene data show CDR1 as SGHRS and CDR2 as YFSETQ. V was pared by 0 bases and J by 6 bases, with 7 bases of the junction left unmatched. The CDR3 loop spans 15 amino acids. The full variable domain, its missing parts supplied by reference TRBV5-1 and TRBJ1-1, is KAGVTQTPRYLIKTRGQQVTLSCSPISGHRSVSWYQQTPGQGLQFLFEYFSETQRNKGNFPGRFSGRQFSNSRSEMNVSTLELGDSALYLCASSLVAGGESEAFFGQGTRLTVV.

The rearrangement joins TRBV24-1 to TRBJ1-2; D is unclear. Germline CDR1 reads KGHDR; CDR2 reads SFDVKD. The ends were cut back, 5 bases at V and 2 bases at J, with 5 bases in the middle. The CDR3 is 12 residues long. Here the CDR3 reads CATSVRNYGYTF. In DNA form, the CDR3 reads TGTGCCACCAGTGTGAGAAACTATGGCTACACCTTC.

V and J are TRBV7-9 and TRBJ1-5; possible D gene TRBD1, 6 bases. CDR1 and CDR2 (germline): SEHNR, FQNEAQ (reference sequence). The CDR3 contains 16 residues. The germline V and J ends were trimmed by 2 bases and 3 bases, with 14 bases remaining between them. CDR3 DNA: TGTGCCAGCAGCTTAATGGGGGCAGGGTACAATCAGCCCCAGCATTTT. As protein: CASSLMGAGYNQPQHF.

V usage is TRBV9 and J usage is TRBJ2-3; possibly TRBD2 for D (5 bases). Per the germline V gene, CDR1 is SGDLS and CDR2 is YYNGEE. The CDR3 is made up of 13 amino acids. V shed 5 bases and J shed 6 bases, with 13 bases lying between them. The CDR3 region is CASSRARGDTQYF. CDR3 nucleotides: TGTGCCAGCAGTCGGGCACGAGGGGATACGCAGTATTTT.

V gene TRBV5-1 combines with J gene TRBJ1-2; D is ambiguous. With 3 bases removed from V and 3 bases from J, the gap between germline ends came to 12 bases. This CDR3 is built from 14 residues. Per the germline V gene, CDR1 is SGHRS and CDR2 is YFSETQ. CDR3 in DNA: TGCGCCAGCAGCTCCGGCGAGGGCTACTATGGCTACACCTTC. Its translation: CASSSGEGYYGYTF.

The J gene is TRBJ2-2, the V gene TRBV5-1; 8 nucleotides align to TRBD1. V shed 0 bases, J shed 0 bases, and the junction held 10 bases outside the gene matches. The CDR3 has 19 residues. The germline CDR1 and CDR2 sequences are SGHRS and YFSETQ. The CDR3 bases are TGCGCCAGCAGCTTGGCCCCCAGGGGGCTTACTCCGAACACCGGGGAGCTGTTTTTT. Translation gives CASSLAPRGLTPNTGELFF. The variable domain in full, with the rest retrieved from reference TRBV5-1 and TRBJ2-2, is KAGVTQTPRYLIKTRGQQVTLSCSPISGHRSVSWYQQTPGQGLQFLFEYFSETQRNKGNFPGRFSGRQFSNSRSEMNVSTLELGDSALYLCASSLAPRGLTPNTGELFFGEGSRLTVL.

This clone was seen a single time. The chain has TRBV7-9 and TRBJ1-1; 9 bases are a match to TRBD1. The CDR3 spans 12 residues. V was pared by 2 bases and J by 11 bases, with 3 bases of the junction left unmatched. Germline-derived CDR1 and CDR2 are SEHNR and FQNEAQ (reference sequence). The CDR3 DNA sequence: TGTGCCAGCAGCTTAACCGGGACAGGGGCTTTCTTT. The encoded protein is CASSLTGTGAFF.

Here the CDR3 DNA reads TGTGCCAGCTCACTGGACAGGGCCGGGGAGCTGTTTTTT. This translates into CASSLDRAGELFF. This chain connects TRBV18 to TRBJ2-2; the match to TRBD1 covers 8 bases. V trimming: 4 bases; J trimming: 6 bases; junction bases outside the gene matches: 1. Per the germline V gene, CDR1 is KGHSH and CDR2 is LQKENI. The CDR3 extends over 13 amino acids.

The chain recombines TRBV9 with TRBJ1-1; unclear D gene. This CDR3 has 14 amino acids. Germline CDR1 SGDLS, CDR2 YYNGEE. Trimming removed 3 bases at V and 0 bases at J, with 9 bases between. The CDR3: CASSADIMNTEAFF. DNA of the CDR3: TGTGCCAGCAGCGCTGACATCATGAACACTGAAGCTTTCTTT.

The chain couples TRBV11-2 to TRBJ1-3; possible D gene TRBD1, 5 bases. This CDR3 comprises 14 residues. Trimming pared 8 bases from V and 2 bases from J, leaving 13 bases between. Germline V gives CDR1 SGHAT, CDR2 FQNNGV. The CDR3 bases are TGTGCCAGCGGGGCTTTGCGGACTGGAAACACCATATATTTT. Amino acid sequence: CASGALRTGNTIYF. The full variable domain, rest sourced from reference TRBV11-2 and TRBJ1-3, is EAGVAQSPRYKIIEKRQSVAFWCNPISGHATLYWYQQILGQGPKLLIQFQNNGVVDDSQLPKDRFSAERLKGVDSTLKIQPAKLEDSAVYLCASGALRTGNTIYFGEGSWLTVV.

V gene TRBV29-1 combines with J gene TRBJ2-5; TRBD1 matches 10 bases. Germline loops: CDR1 SQVTM, CDR2 ANQGSEA. Trimming removed 6 bases from V and 10 bases from J; junction bases left unmatched: 5. The CDR3 has 11 residues. In nucleotides, the CDR3 is TGCAGCGTGGAGGACAGGGGGGACCAGTACTTC. This translates into CSVEDRGDQYF.

A remark on this clone: This same CDR3 is encoded by further DNA sequences in the sample. The rearrangement links TRBV27 to TRBJ2-3; D is perhaps TRBD2 (6 bases). This CDR3 is 14 amino acids long. Per the germline V gene, CDR1 is MNHEY and CDR2 is SMNVEV (reference sequence). V was trimmed by 2 bases and J by 2 bases, leaving 8 bases between them. Here the CDR3 reads CASSLGGSTDTQYF. CDR3 coding DNA: TGTGCCAGCAGTTTAGGGGGGTCCACAGATACGCAGTATTTT.

The CDR3 spells CAISANRGPDGYTF. The DNA for the CDR3 is TGTGCCATCAGTGCAAACAGGGGGCCGGATGGCTACACCTTC. The chain carries TRBV10-3 and TRBJ1-2; TRBD1 matches at 9 bases. Germline CDR1 and CDR2: ENHRY and SYGVKD. The CDR3 runs 14 residues. Trimming took 4 bases from V and 6 from J; bases not matched to a gene: 6.

This chain links TRBV9 with TRBJ1-6; D uncertain. The CDR3 sequence is 15 residues long. The V and J ends lost 3 bases and 4 bases respectively, with 11 bases between them. The germline gives CDR1 SGDLS, CDR2 YYNGEE. The chain's CDR3 is CASSARVDYNSPLHF. CDR3 nucleotides: TGTGCCAGCAGCGCACGGGTAGATTATAATTCACCCCTCCACTTT.